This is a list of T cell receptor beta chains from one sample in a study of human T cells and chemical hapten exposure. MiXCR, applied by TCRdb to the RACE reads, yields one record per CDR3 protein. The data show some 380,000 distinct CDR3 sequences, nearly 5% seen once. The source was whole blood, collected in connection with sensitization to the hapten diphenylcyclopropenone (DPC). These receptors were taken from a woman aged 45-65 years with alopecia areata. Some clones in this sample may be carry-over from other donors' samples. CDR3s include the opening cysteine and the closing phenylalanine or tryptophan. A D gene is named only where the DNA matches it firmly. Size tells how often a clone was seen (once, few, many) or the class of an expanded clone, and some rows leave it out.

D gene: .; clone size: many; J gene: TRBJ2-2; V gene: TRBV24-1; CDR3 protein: CATRASPTGELFF; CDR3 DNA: TGTGCCACCAGGGCTAGTCCAACCGGGGAGCTGTTTTTT
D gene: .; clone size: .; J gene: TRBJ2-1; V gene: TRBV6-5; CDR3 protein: CASSSQLAVSSYNEQFF; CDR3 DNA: TGTGCCAGCAGTTCACAGTTAGCGGTTAGCTCCTACAATGAGCAGTTCTTC
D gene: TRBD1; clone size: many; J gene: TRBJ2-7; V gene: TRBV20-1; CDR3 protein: CSAGFDRGVGEQYF; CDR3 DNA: TGCAGTGCTGGTTTTGACAGGGGTGTTGGCGAGCAGTACTTC
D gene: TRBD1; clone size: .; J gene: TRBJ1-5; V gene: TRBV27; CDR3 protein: CATRDRGDQPQHF; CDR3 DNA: TGTGCCACCAGAGACAGGGGCGATCAGCCCCAGCATTTT
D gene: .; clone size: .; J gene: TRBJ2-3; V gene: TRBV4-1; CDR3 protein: CASSQDPTAADTQYF; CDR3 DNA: TGCGCCAGCAGCCAAGACCCCACCGCGGCAGATACGCAGTATTTT
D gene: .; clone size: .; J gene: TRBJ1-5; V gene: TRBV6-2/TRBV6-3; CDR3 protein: CASSYSKGYMQPQHF; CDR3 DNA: TGTGCCAGCAGTTACTCGAAGGGGTACATGCAGCCCCAGCATTTT
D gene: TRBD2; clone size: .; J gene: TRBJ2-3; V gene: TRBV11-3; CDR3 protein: CASSLDGLAGDTQYF; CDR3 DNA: TGTGCCAGCAGCTTAGATGGACTAGCGGGAGATACGCAGTATTTT
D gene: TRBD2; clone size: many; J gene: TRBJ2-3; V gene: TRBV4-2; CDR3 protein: CASSQDGLAGTDTQYF; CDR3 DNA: TGTGCCAGCAGCCAAGACGGGCTAGCGGGGACAGATACGCAGTATTTT
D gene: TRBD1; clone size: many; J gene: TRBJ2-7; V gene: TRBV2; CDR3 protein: CASLDRVREQYF; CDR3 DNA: TGTGCCAGCCTCGACAGGGTAAGGGAGCAGTACTTC
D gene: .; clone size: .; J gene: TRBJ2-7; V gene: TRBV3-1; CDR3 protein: CASSERTPTSYEQYF; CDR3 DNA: TGTGCCAGCAGCGAGAGGACACCTACCTCCTACGAGCAGTACTTC
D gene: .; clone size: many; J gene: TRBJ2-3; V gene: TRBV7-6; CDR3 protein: CASSSKLGTDTQYF; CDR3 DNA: TGTGCCAGCAGCTCCAAGCTCGGCACAGATACGCAGTATTTT
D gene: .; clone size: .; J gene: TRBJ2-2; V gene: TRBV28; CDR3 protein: CASTQRWGSDTGELFF; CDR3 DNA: TGTGCCAGCACCCAACGGTGGGGGAGTGACACCGGGGAGCTGTTTTTT
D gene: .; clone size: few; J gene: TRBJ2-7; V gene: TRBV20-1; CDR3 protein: CSARGSVQYF; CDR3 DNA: TGCAGTGCTAGAGGGTCAGTGCAGTACTTC
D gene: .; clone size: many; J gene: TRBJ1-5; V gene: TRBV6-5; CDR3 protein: CASSLRGLNQPQHF; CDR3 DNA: TGTGCCAGCAGCTTGCGGGGGCTCAATCAGCCCCAGCATTTT
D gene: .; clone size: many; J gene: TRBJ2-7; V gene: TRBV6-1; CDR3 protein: CASSGHPYEQYF; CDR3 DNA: TGTGCCAGCAGTGGGCACCCCTACGAGCAGTACTTC
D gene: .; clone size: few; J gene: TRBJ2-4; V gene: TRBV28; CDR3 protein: CASSSGTDSTLAKNIQYF; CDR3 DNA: TGTGCCAGCAGTTCCGGGACGGATTCGACTCTAGCCAAAAACATTCAGTACTTC
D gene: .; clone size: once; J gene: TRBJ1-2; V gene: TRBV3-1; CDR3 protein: CASSPEGGPYGYTF; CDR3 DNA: TGTGCCAGCAGCCCCGAGGGGGGACCCTATGGCTACACCTTC
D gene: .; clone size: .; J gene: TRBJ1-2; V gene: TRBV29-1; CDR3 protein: CSVGEVLYGYTF; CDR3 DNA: TGCAGCGTTGGAGAAGTCCTCTATGGCTACACCTTC
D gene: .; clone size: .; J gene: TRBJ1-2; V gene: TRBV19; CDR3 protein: CASSTVGANYGYTF; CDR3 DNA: TGTGCCAGCTCGACGGTGGGGGCTAACTATGGCTACACCTTC
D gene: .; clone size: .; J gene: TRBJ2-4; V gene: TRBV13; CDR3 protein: CASSRAQNIQYF; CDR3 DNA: TGTGCCAGCAGTAGGGCCCAAAACATTCAGTACTTC
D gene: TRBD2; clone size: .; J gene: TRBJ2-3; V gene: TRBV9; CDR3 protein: CASSRGGLAGEADTQYF; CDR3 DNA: TGTGCCAGCAGTAGGGGGGGACTAGCGGGAGAGGCAGATACGCAGTATTTT
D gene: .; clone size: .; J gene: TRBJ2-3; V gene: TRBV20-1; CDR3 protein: CSANERGTDTQYF; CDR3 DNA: TGCAGTGCGAATGAGCGGGGCACAGATACGCAGTATTTT
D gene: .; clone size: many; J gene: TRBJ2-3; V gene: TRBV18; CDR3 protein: CASSPQSQGDTQYF; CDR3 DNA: TGTGCCAGCTCACCTCAAAGTCAAGGGGATACGCAGTATTTT
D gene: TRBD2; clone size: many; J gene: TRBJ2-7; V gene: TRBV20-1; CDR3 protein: CSARVGGDEQYF; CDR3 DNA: TGCAGTGCTAGAGTGGGAGGGGACGAGCAGTACTTC
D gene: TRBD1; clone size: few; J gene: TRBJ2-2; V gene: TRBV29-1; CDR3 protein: CSGIRDRGPGELFF; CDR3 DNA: TGCAGCGGGATCCGGGACAGGGGTCCCGGGGAGCTGTTTTTT
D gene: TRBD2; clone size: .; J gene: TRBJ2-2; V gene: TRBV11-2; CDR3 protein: CASSPTIRLAGVTGELFF; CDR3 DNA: TGTGCCAGCAGCCCCACCATCCGACTAGCGGGAGTGACCGGGGAGCTGTTTTTT
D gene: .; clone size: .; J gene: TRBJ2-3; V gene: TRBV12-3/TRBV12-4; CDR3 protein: CASTPLGGRTDTQYF; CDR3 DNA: TGTGCCAGCACCCCTCTGGGCGGGCGCACAGATACGCAGTATTTT
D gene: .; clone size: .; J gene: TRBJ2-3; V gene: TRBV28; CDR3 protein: CAEATAASTDTQYF; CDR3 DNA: TGTGCCGAAGCTACGGCAGCCAGCACAGATACGCAGTATTTT
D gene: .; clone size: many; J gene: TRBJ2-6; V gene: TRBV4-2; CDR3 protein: CASSQDGFSGANVLTF; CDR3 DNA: TGTGCCAGCAGCCAAGACGGCTTTTCCGGGGCCAACGTCCTGACTTTC
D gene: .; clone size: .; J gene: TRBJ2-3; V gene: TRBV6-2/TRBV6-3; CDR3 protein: CASSYPEGAFRGDTQYF; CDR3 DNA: TGTGCCAGCAGTTACCCCGAAGGGGCATTTCGGGGAGATACGCAGTATTTT
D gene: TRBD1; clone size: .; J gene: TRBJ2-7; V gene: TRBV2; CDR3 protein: CASRWTGGNEQYF; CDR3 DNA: TGTGCCAGCAGATGGACAGGGGGGAACGAGCAGTACTTC
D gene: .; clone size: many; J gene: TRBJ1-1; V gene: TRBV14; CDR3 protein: CASSQVRGKLNTEAFF; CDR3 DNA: TGTGCCAGCAGCCAAGTACGAGGGAAACTGAACACTGAAGCTTTCTTT
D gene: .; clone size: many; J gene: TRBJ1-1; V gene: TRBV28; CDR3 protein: CASSTARAEAFF; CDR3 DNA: TGTGCCAGCAGCACCGCCCGGGCTGAAGCTTTCTTT
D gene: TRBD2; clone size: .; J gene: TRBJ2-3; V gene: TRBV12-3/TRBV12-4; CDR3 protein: CASSFTSGSDTQYF; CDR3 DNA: TGTGCCAGCAGCTTTACTAGCGGGTCAGATACGCAGTATTTT
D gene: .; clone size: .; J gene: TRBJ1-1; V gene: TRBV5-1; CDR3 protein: CASSLAARGEAFF; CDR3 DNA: TGCGCCAGCAGCTTGGCCGCCCGGGGGGAAGCTTTCTTT
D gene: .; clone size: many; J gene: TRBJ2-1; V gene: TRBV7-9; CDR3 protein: CALRPSSYNEQFF; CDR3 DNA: TGTGCTCTGAGGCCGAGCTCCTACAATGAGCAGTTCTTC
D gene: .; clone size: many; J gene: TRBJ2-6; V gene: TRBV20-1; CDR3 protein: CSAKVVKGTGANVLTF; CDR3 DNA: TGCAGTGCTAAAGTGGTAAAGGGGACAGGGGCCAACGTCCTGACTTTC
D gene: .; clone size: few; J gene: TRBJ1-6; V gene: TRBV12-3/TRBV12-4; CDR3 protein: CASSPTNFYNSPLHF; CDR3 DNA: TGTGCCAGCAGTCCCACTAACTTCTATAATTCACCCCTCCACTTT
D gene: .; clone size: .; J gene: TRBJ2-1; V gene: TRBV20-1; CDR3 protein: CSASRVIPYNEQFF; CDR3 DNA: TGCAGTGCTAGTCGGGTTATCCCCTACAATGAGCAGTTCTTC
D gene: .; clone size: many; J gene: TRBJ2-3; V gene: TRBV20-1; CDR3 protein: CSARFSGTDTQYF; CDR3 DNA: TGCAGTGCTAGATTTAGCGGCACAGATACGCAGTATTTT
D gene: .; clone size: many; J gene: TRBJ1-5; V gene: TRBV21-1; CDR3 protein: CASSGGRHCQPQHF; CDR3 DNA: TGTGCCAGCAGCGGAGGACGGCATTGCCAGCCCCAGCATTTT
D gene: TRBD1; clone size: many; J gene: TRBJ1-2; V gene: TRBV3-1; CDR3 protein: CASSRYRGRTNYGYTF; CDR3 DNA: TGTGCCAGCAGCCGCTACAGGGGGCGAACTAACTATGGCTACACCTTC
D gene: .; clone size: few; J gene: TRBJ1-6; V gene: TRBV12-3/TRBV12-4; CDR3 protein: CASSFTGRNSPLHF; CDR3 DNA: TGTGCCAGCAGTTTTACAGGGAGGAATTCACCCCTCCACTTT
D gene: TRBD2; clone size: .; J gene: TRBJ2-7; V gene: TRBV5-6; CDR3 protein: CASTRGGAGGRYSYEQYF; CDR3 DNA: TGTGCCAGCACCCGGGGTGGCGCGGGGGGCCGATACTCCTACGAGCAGTACTTC
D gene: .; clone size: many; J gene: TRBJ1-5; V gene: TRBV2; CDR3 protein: CASSRTNQPQHF; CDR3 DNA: TGTGCCAGCAGTCGGACTAATCAGCCCCAGCATTTT
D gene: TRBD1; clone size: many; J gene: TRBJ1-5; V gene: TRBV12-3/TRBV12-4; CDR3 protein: CASRDTGGVDQPQHF; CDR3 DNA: TGTGCCAGCAGGGACACAGGGGGCGTTGATCAGCCCCAGCATTTT
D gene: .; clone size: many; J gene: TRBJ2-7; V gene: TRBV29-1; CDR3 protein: CSVPSDRDPYEQYF; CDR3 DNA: TGCAGCGTTCCCTCGGACAGAGACCCCTACGAGCAGTACTTC
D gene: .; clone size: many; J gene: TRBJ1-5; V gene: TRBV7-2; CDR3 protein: CASSLFAGASQPQHF; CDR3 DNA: TGTGCCAGCAGCTTATTTGCGGGGGCGAGTCAGCCCCAGCATTTT
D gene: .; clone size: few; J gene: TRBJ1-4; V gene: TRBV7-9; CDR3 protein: CASSLMGTNEKLFF; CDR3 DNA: TGTGCCAGCAGCTTAATGGGAACTAATGAAAAACTGTTTTTT
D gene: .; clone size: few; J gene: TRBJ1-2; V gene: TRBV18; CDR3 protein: CASSTGGRDYGYTF; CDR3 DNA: TGTGCCAGCTCAACAGGAGGTAGGGACTATGGCTACACCTTC
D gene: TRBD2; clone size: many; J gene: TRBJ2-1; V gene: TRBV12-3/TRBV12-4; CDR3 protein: CASSKAGSGNEQFF; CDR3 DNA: TGTGCCAGCAGTAAAGCGGGGTCGGGGAATGAGCAGTTCTTC
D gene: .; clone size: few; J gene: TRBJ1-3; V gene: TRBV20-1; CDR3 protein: CSAPTGPGNTIYF; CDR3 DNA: TGCAGTGCCCCTACAGGGCCGGGAAACACCATATATTTT
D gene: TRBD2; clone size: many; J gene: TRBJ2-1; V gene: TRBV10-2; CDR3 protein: CASSETSGILYNEQFF; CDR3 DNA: TGCGCCAGCAGTGAGACTAGCGGGATCCTCTACAATGAGCAGTTCTTC
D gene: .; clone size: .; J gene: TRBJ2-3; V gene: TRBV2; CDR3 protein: CASSGGFLDDTQYF; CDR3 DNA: TGTGCCAGCAGTGGGGGTTTCTTGGATGATACGCAGTATTTT
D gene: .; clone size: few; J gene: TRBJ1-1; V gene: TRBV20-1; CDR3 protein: CSARVRLNTEAFF; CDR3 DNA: TGCAGTGCTAGAGTCAGATTGAACACTGAAGCTTTCTTT
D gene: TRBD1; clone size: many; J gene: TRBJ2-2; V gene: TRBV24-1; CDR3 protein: CATSDPGQGANTGELFF; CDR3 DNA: TGTGCCACCAGTGATCCTGGACAGGGGGCGAACACCGGGGAGCTGTTTTTT
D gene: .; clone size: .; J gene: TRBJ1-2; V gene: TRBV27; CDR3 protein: CASSLSPEGGYTF; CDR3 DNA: TGTGCCAGCAGTTTATCTCCCGAAGGGGGCTACACCTTC
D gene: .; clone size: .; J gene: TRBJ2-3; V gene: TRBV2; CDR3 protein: CASLGGQFTDTQYF; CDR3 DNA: TGTGCCAGCCTCGGAGGGCAATTCACAGATACGCAGTATTTT
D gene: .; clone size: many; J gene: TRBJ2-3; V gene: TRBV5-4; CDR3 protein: CASSLAGQSTDTQYF; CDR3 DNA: TGTGCCAGCAGCTTGGCGGGGCAATCGACAGATACGCAGTATTTT